The T cell receptor beta chain described here comes from a study of T cell responses to AZD1222 COVID-19 vaccine. Findings and caveats of the study: Researchers report vaccine-associated CD4 TCRs spanning spike, with dominance at 160-218 and 743-854. Females outnumbered males among donors, who were mostly white British; clonal diversity was possibly underestimated. As reported, nearly half of all spike-specific TCRs target variant regions that are unmutated.

Remarks on this clone: Its target is not known.

Profiled with immunoSEQ multiplex PCR; TCRdb holds only in-frame clones, not every one. The sample has 150,000 to 200,000 clones, around 90% seen once. The V segment lost 2 bases and the J segment 0 bases; nucleotides outside the gene matches: 5. The V gene's germline CDR1 is SGHTS and CDR2 YDEGEE. This CDR3 is 16 amino acids long. The input for sequencing was peripheral blood, taken 28 days after the second AZD1222 dose. This receptor was taken from an adult who received the AZD1222 COVID-19 vaccine. This chain links TRBV5-8 with TRBJ2-3, with TRBD2 matching over 8 bases. CDR3 sequence: CASSFHGLASTDTQYF. The CDR3 DNA reads as TGTGCCAGCAGCTTCCATGGACTAGCCAGCACAGATACGCAGTATTTT.